The subject of this entry is one TCR beta chain. This table comes from immunoSEQ multiplex PCR, and its TCRdb copy is limited to in-frame clones, with some not included. The sample holds over 120,000 clones, 91% seen once. The data derive from a study of control samples from healthy donors and cancer patients. Sequencing input: blood. The sequence was collected from a man under 40 in good health.

The DNA of the CDR3 is TGTGCTAGTGGTTTGGTATTGGGGCGGAGACAGCTAGATACGCAGTATTTT. Its protein is CASGLVLGRRQLDTQYF. This chain links TRBV12-5 with TRBJ2-3; a weak D match, TRBD1 (5 bases). The CDR3 extends over 17 amino acids. V lost 0 bases, J lost 5 bases, and 18 bases lay in between. Germline lookup yields CDR1 LGHNT and CDR2 FRNRAP.